These 5 T cell receptor beta chains were sequenced from one sample in a study of vaccination and CD4 T cells after COVID-19. The antigens of these receptors remain unknown. Specified treatment: roughly 10-day PBMC culture with coronavirus spike peptide pools or control peptides (ViraFEST assay). Sequence data for DNA of cultured CD4+ T cells were generated by the Oncomine TCR Beta short-read assay. TCRdb fed the PCR reads into MiXCR, producing one record per CDR3 protein. The sample holds over 20,000 distinct CDR3 sequences, over 35% seen once. Here the sequenced sample was CD4+ T cells from blood, cultured in vitro, taken before SARS-CoV-2 vaccination. These receptor sequences come from a human donor who received a COVID-19 vaccine.

This clonotype was counted only a few times. The chain has TRBV6-1 and TRBJ1-3; D is ambiguous. This CDR3 spans 13 amino acids. Germline V gene data show CDR1 as MNHNS and CDR2 as SASEGT. V was shortened by 8 bases and J by 2 bases, with 10 bases between the two germline ends. The CDR3 nucleotides read TGTGCCAGCGGAGAAGGTACTGGAAACACCATATATTTT. Encoded protein: CASGEGTGNTIYF.

Written as DNA, the CDR3 is TGCGCCAGCAGCTTGGGGGGGGAGGAAGGCTACACCTTC. As protein: CASSLGGEEGYTF. The rearrangement uses TRBV5-1 and TRBJ1-2; D is perhaps TRBD1 (5 bases). V lost 0 bases, J lost 8 bases, and 11 bases lay in between. The CDR3 runs 13 residues. Germline V CDR1 and CDR2: SGHRS, YFSETQ. The full variable domain, with the rest looked up from reference TRBV5-1 and TRBJ1-2, is KAGVTQTPRYLIKTRGQQVTLSCSPISGHRSVSWYQQTPGQGLQFLFEYFSETQRNKGNFPGRFSGRQFSNSRSEMNVSTLELGDSALYLCASSLGGEEGYTFGSGTRLTVV.

The sample holds a few counts of this clonotype. This chain uses TRBV23-1 with TRBJ1-1; D is uncertain. TRBV23-1 is an ORF; its function is uncertain. V was shortened by 4 bases and J by 2 bases, with 17 bases between the two germline ends. The CDR3 length is 16 residues. Written as DNA, the CDR3 is TGCGCCAGCAGTCCGTACTCGCCTAGGGTTAACACTGAAGCTTTCTTT. It codes for CASSPYSPRVNTEAFF.

The gene calls are TRBV2 and TRBJ2-1, with D perhaps TRBD1 (7 bases). V shed 4 bases and J shed 4 bases, with 14 bases lying between them. This CDR3 comprises 15 residues. Germline values: CDR1 SNHLY, CDR2 FYNNEI. Written as DNA, the CDR3 is TGTGCCAGCAGTGGGGCCAGGGGGAGGTACAATGAGCAGTTCTTC. Translation gives CASSGARGRYNEQFF.

The rearrangement uses TRBV19 and TRBJ2-5, with 8 bases that match TRBD1. Trimming cost V 3 bases and J 5 bases; bases outside gene matches: 11. Germline assignment: CDR1 LNHDA and CDR2 SQIVND (reference sequence). The CDR3 runs to 16 residues. In nucleotides, the CDR3 is TGTGCCAGTAGTATTGGGGCAGGGGGCGTCTCTGAGACCCAGTACTTC. It encodes CASSIGAGGVSETQYF.